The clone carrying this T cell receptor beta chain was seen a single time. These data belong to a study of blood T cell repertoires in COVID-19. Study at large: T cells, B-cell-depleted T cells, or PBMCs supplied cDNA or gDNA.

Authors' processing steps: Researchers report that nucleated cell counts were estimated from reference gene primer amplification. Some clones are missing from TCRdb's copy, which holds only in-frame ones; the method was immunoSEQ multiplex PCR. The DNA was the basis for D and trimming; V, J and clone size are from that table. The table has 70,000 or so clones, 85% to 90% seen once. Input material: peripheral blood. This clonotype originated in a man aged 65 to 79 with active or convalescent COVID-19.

In nucleotides, the CDR3 is TGTGCCAGCTCACCACTACAACAAGAGACCCAGTACTTC. Translated, it gives CASSPLQQETQYF. This chain connects TRBV18 to TRBJ2-5; the D is unclear. Germline CDR1 is KGHSH and CDR2 is LQKENI. V gave up 1 base and J gave up 2 bases, with 5 bases separating them. The CDR3 totals 13 residues.